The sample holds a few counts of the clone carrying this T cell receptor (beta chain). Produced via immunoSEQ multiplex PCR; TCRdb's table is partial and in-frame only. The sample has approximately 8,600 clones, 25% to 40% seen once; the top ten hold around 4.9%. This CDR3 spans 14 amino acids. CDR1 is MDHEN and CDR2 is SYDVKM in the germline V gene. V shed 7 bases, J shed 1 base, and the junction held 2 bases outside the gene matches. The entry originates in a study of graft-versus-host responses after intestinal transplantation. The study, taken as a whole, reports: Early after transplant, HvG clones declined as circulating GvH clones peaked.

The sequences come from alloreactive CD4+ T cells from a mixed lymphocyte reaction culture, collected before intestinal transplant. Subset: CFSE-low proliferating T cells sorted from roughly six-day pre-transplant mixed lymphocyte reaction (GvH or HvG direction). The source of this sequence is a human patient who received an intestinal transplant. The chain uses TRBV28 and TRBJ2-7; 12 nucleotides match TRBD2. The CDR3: CASTTSGRSYEQYF. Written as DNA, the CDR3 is TGTGCCAGCACCACTAGCGGGAGGTCCTACGAGCAGTACTTC.